This T cell receptor (beta chain) appears in the sequencing data of a study of blood T cell repertoires in COVID-19. Whole-study context: From T cells, B-cell-depleted T cells, or PBMCs came the material, which was cDNA or gDNA.

CDR1 and CDR2 (germline): LNHDA, SQIVND (reference sequence). The CDR3 covers 18 residues. V gave up 3 bases and J gave up 6 bases; unmatched junction bases: 17. As processed by the authors: Amplifying reference gene primers gave estimates of nucleated cell counts. Libraries were prepared by immunoSEQ multiplex PCR; TCRdb keeps only in-frame clonotypes and omits some of them. Clone size and the V and J calls come from that table; the DNA yielded D and trimming. The sample records 350,000 to 450,000 clones, about 87% being singletons. Sequences were obtained from peripheral blood. This rearrangement joins TRBV19 to TRBJ1-5; 7 nucleotides agree with TRBD1. The receptor's source is a human donor in a cohort sampled during active COVID-19. CDR3 sequence reads: CASSIGRGNPYKVQPQHF. The CDR3 DNA reads as TGTGCCAGTAGTATCGGCAGGGGGAATCCCTATAAGGTTCAGCCCCAGCATTTT.